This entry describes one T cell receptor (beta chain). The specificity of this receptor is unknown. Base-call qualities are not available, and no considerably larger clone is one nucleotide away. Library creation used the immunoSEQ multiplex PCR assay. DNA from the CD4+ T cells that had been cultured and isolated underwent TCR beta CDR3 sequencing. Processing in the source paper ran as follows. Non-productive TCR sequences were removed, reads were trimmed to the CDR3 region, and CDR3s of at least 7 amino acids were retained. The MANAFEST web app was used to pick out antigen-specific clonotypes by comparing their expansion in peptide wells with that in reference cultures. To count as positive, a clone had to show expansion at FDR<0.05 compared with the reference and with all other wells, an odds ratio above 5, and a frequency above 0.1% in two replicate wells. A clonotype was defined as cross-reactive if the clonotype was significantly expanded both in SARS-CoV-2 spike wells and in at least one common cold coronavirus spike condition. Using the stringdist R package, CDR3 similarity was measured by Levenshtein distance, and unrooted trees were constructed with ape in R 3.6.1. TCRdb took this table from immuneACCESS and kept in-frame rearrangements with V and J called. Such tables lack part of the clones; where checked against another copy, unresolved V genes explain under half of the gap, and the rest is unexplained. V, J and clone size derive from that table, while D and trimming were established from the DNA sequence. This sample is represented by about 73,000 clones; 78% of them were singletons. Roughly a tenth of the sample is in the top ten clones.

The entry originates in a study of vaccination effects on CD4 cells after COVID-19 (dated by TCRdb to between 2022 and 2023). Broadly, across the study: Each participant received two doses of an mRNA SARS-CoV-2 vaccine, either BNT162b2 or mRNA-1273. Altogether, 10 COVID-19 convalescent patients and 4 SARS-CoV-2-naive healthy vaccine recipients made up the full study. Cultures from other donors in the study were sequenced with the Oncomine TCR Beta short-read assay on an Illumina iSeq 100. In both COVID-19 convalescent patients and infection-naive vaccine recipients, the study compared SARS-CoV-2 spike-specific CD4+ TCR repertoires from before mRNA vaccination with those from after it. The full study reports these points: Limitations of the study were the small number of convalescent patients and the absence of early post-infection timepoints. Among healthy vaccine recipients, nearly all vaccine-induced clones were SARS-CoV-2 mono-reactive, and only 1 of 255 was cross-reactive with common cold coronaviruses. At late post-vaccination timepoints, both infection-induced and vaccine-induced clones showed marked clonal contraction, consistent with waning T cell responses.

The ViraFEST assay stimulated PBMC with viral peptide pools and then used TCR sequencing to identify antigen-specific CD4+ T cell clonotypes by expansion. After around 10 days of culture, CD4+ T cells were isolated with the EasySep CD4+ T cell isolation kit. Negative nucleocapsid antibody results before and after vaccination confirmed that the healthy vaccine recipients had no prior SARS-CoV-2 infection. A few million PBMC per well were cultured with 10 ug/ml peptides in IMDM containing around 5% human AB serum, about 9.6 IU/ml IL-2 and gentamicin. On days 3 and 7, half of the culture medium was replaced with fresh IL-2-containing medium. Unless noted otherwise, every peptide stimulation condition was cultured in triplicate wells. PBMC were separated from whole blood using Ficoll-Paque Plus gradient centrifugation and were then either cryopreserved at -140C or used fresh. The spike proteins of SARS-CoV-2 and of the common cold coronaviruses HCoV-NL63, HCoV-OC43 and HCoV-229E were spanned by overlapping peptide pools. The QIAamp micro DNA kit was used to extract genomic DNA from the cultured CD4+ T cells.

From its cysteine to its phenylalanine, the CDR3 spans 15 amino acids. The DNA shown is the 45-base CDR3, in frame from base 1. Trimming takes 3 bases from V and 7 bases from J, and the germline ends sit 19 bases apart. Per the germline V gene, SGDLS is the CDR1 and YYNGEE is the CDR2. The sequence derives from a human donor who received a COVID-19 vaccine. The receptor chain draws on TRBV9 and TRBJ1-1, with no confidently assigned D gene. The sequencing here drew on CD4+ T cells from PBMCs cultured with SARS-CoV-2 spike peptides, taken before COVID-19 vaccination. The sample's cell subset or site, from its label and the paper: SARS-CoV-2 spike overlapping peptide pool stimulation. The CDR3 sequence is CASSATSRRMGEAFF. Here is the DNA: TGTGCCAGCAGCGCCACCTCTCGTCGCATGGGTGAAGCTTTCTTT.